Shown below are 13 T cell receptor beta chains from a single sample sequenced in a study of blood T cell repertoires in COVID-19 (dated by TCRdb to about 2020). The library relied on the immunoSEQ multiplex PCR assay. The immuneACCESS repertoire file appears here via TCRdb, limited to in-frame rearrangements. These files lack a portion of the clones; in checked studies, under half of the deficit traces to unresolved V genes, and the cause of the others is not known. A total of 200,000 to 300,000 clones appear in this sample, about four fifths of them only once. The top ten hold approximately 9.1% of the sample. The sequencing sample was made of peripheral blood. The receptors come from a man aged 80 or over with acute or convalescent COVID-19.

The chain has TRBV30 and TRBJ2-7, with 11 bases lining up with TRBD2. The V segment lost 1 base and the J segment 4 bases; nucleotides outside the gene matches: 9. From germline, CDR1 is GTSNPN and CDR2 SVGIG (reference sequence). The CDR3 is 16 residues long. CDR3 region: CAWSGRPGLADYEQYF. CDR3 coding DNA: TGTGCCTGGAGTGGCCGTCCGGGACTAGCGGATTACGAGCAGTACTTC.

The chain uses TRBV6-4 and TRBJ2-1, with TRBD1 matching 8 bases. The CDR3 covers 15 residues. Per germline, CDR1 MRHNA and CDR2 SNTAGT. Trimming cost V 6 bases and J 0 bases; bases outside gene matches: 4. The CDR3 sequence is CASSLDRDSYNEQFF. DNA for the CDR3: TGTGCCAGCAGCCTGGACAGGGACTCCTACAATGAGCAGTTCTTC.

The chain is built from TRBV6-5 and TRBJ1-3; 9 bases fit TRBD1. The CDR3 contains 15 residues. Germline assignment: CDR1 MNHEY and CDR2 SVGAGI. The V and J ends lost 6 bases and 4 bases, in that order; junction bases with no gene match: 7. The CDR3 bases are TGTGCCAGCAGCCAAAACAGGGGGCGAGGAAACACCATATATTTT. It yields the protein CASSQNRGRGNTIYF.

The gene calls are TRBV2 and TRBJ2-3; D possibly corresponds to TRBD2 (6 bases). Germline lookup yields CDR1 SNHLY and CDR2 FYNNEI. The CDR3 has 14 residues. Trimming stripped 6 bases from V and 0 bases from J, with 10 bases between. The CDR3, as DNA: TGTGCCAGCAGATCGGGACTCAGCACAGATACGCAGTATTTT. Translated, it gives CASRSGLSTDTQYF.

V usage is TRBV18 and J usage is TRBJ1-4, with TRBD1 identical over 9 bases. V shed 3 bases and J 8 bases; nucleotides not matched to a gene: 7. Germline V gene sequence: CDR1 KGHSH, CDR2 LQKENI. This CDR3 region has 15 residues. CDR3 DNA sequence: TGTGCCAGCTCACCGCCGGGACAGGGTGGAGAAAAACTGTTTTTT. This translates into CASSPPGQGGEKLFF.

This clone is a singleton in its sample. The chain is built from TRBV30 and TRBJ1-6, with TRBD1 matching over 7 bases. This CDR3 has 16 amino acids. With 2 bases clipped from V and 10 bases from J, the junction kept 14 bases outside the gene matches. In germline, CDR1 is GTSNPN, CDR2 SVGIG (reference sequence). The CDR3 sequence is CAWSFRWDRKGSPLHF. As DNA, the CDR3 is TGTGCCTGGAGTTTCCGCTGGGACAGAAAAGGGTCACCCCTCCACTTT.

The chain links TRBV5-6 to TRBJ2-2; possibly TRBD1 for D (5 bases). CDR1 and CDR2 from the germline V gene are SGHDT and YYEEEE. Between the trimmed V and J ends, which lost 1 base and 4 bases, there was a span of 17 bases. This CDR3 spans 17 amino acids. CDR3 region: CASSLLAQGSVTGELFF. CDR3 DNA sequence: TGTGCCAGCAGCTTGTTGGCCCAGGGCAGTGTCACCGGGGAGCTGTTTTTT.

About this clone: Other DNA sequences of this sample code for an identical CDR3. The genes are TRBV6-5 and TRBJ1-1; D gene uncertain. Trimming cost V 0 bases and J 1 base, with 3 bases left between them. Germline V gene sequence: CDR1 MNHEY, CDR2 SVGAGI. The CDR3 totals 13 residues. The CDR3 DNA sequence: TGTGCCAGCAGTTACTCTAGGAACACTGAAGCTTTCTTT. Amino acids: CASSYSRNTEAFF.

This clone showed up just once. This sequence joins TRBV5-1 and TRBJ1-1, with 9 bases fitting TRBD1. CDR1 and CDR2 from the germline V gene are SGHRS and YFSETQ. The CDR3 sequence is 16 residues long. Unmatched junction bases numbered 7, after V lost 0 bases and J lost 4 bases. The CDR3: CASSLELGQGSTEAFF. The DNA of the CDR3 is TGCGCCAGCAGCTTGGAGTTAGGACAGGGGAGCACTGAAGCTTTCTTT.

The chain couples TRBV5-1 to TRBJ2-6; 8 bases match TRBD2. The CDR3 loop spans 17 amino acids. The germline gives CDR1 SGHRS, CDR2 YFSETQ. J was trimmed by 0 bases and V by 3 bases; bases with no gene match: 5. The CDR3, as DNA: TGCGCCAGCAGCTACTCTAGCGGGTACTCTGGGGCCAACGTCCTGACTTTC. This sequence encodes CASSYSSGYSGANVLTF.

V is TRBV11-3 and J is TRBJ2-1; 7 positions agree with TRBD2. CDR3 length: 15 amino acids. The ends lost 3 bases at V and 9 bases at J; junction bases unmatched: 11. The germline gives CDR1 SGHNT, CDR2 YENEEA. CDR3 loop: CASSLGGRASSEQFF. CDR3 coding DNA: TGTGCCAGCAGCTTGGGAGGGAGGGCCTCCAGTGAGCAGTTCTTC. Looking up the rest from reference TRBV11-3 and TRBJ2-1 gives the full variable domain: EAGVVQSPRYKIIEKKQPVAFWCNPISGHNTLYWYLQNLGQGPELLIRYENEEAVDDSQLPKDRFSAERLKGVDSTLKIQPAELGDSAVYLCASSLGGRASSEQFFGPGTRLTVL.

The V and J genes are TRBV2 and TRBJ1-1; tentative D call: TRBD1 (5 bases). Trimming pared 2 bases from V and 2 bases from J, leaving 12 bases between. There are 15 residues in the CDR3. Germline lookup yields CDR1 SNHLY and CDR2 FYNNEI. The CDR3 here is CASSESEGANTEAFF. CDR3 DNA sequence: TGTGCCAGCAGTGAATCTGAAGGGGCTAACACTGAAGCTTTCTTT.

This chain links TRBV28 with TRBJ1-6, with 9 bases that match TRBD1. Looked up from germline, CDR1 is MDHEN and CDR2 is SYDVKM. The CDR3 contains 15 residues. The V and J ends lost 0 bases and 10 bases, in that order; junction bases with no gene match: 4. CDR3 loop: CASSLWGQGNSPLHF. DNA of the CDR3: TGTGCCAGCAGTTTATGGGGACAGGGAAACTCACCCCTCCACTTT.